One sample yielded the 26 T cell receptor beta chains listed below, sequenced in a study of T cells after yellow fever vaccination. One entry per CDR3 protein results from TCRdb running MiXCR on the 5' RACE reads. The table lists around 56,000 distinct CDR3 sequences, approximately 6% of them singletons. This material consisted of PBMCs, either bulk or a sorted T-cell subset (CD4+, CD8+, memory, or dextramer-sorted; not recorded which), taken on the day of the yellow fever booster vaccination. Receptor source: a man aged 18 to 30 who received the YFV17D yellow fever vaccine.

This clonotype has more than one count but fewer than ten. This chain joins TRBV15 and TRBJ1-5; D uncertain. V dropped 11 bases and J dropped 1 base, with 6 bases sitting between them. The CDR3 contains 11 residues. Germline V gene sequence: CDR1 LNHNV, CDR2 YYDKDF (reference sequence). The CDR3 region is CAAGSNQPQHF. The CDR3 DNA follows: TGTGCCGCGGGGAGCAATCAGCCCCAGCATTTT.

This clonotype was seen a few times. V gene TRBV7-3 combines with J gene TRBJ2-3; no clear D gene. CDR1 and CDR2 from the germline V gene are SGHTA and FQGTGA. Trimming shortened V by 2 bases and J by 4 bases, and 13 bases separated the two germline ends. CDR3 size: 15 residues. The DNA of the CDR3 is TGTGCCAGCAGCTTATCGGCTAGGGCGGCAGATACGCAGTATTTT. Amino acids: CASSLSARAADTQYF. The whole variable domain, remainder taken from reference TRBV7-3 and TRBJ2-3, is GAGVSQTPSNKVTEKGKYVELRCDPISGHTALYWYRQSLGQGPEFLIYFQGTGAADDSGLPNDRFFAVRPEGSVSTLKIQRTERGDSAVYLCASSLSARAADTQYFGPGTRLTVL.

This clonotype was recorded at least ten times. The rearrangement links TRBV20-1 to TRBJ1-3; D gene unclear. The V gene lost 6 bases and the J gene lost 7 bases, with 16 bases spanning the gap. The CDR3 runs 13 residues. Germline V gene data show CDR1 as DFQATT and CDR2 as SNEGSKA (reference sequence). The CDR3 sequence: CSAPFGGYNTIYF. In nucleotides, the CDR3 is TGCAGTGCGCCCTTTGGAGGTTATAACACCATATATTTT.

This sequence joins TRBV4-2 and TRBJ2-3; 8 bases are a match to TRBD2. The CDR3 is made up of 17 amino acids. Germline V gives CDR1 LGHNA, CDR2 YNFKEQ. Trimming at V came to 0 bases and at J to 4 bases, leaving 9 bases not matched to a gene. The CDR3 is CASSQEGGGLSADTQYF. The CDR3 DNA sequence: TGTGCCAGCAGCCAAGAAGGCGGGGGGCTCTCAGCAGATACGCAGTATTTT.

This clonotype was found many times. Here the CDR3 DNA reads TGCAGCGCCGTTTCCCCCAATACTCTTCCGGGACCCCTAGGTAGCTCTGGGGCCAACGTCCTGACTTTC. It specifies CSAVSPNTLPGPLGSSGANVLTF. The V call is TRBV29-1, the J call TRBJ2-6; either TRBD1 or TRBD2 may fit D (5 bases each). Trimming cost V 7 bases and J 0 bases, with 37 bases left between them. CDR1 is SQVTM, CDR2 ANQGSEA, per germline. There are 23 residues in the CDR3.

This clonotype was detected many times. The chain employs TRBV6-5 and TRBJ2-1, with D perhaps given as TRBD1 or TRBD2 (5 bases each). The CDR3 covers 15 residues. V lost 2 bases and J 1 base, leaving 9 bases between the germline ends. Germline CDR1 is MNHEY and CDR2 is SVGAGI. The CDR3 here is CASSYEGSSYNEQFF. CDR3 nucleotide sequence: TGTGCCAGCAGTTACGAGGGGTCATCCTACAATGAGCAGTTCTTC.

The CDR3, as DNA: TGTGCCAGCAGTTTCCTCCCCGGGACAGGGGACCATAATTCACCCCTCCACTTT. As protein: CASSFLPGTGDHNSPLHF. The chain employs TRBV6-5 and TRBJ1-6, with 10 nucleotides matching TRBD1. This CDR3 contains 18 residues. Germline V lookup: CDR1 MNHEY, CDR2 SVGAGI. V gave up 4 bases and J gave up 5 bases; unmatched junction bases: 11.

In its sample, this clonotype was seen many times. The rearrangement links TRBV20-1 to TRBJ2-3; 12 bases match TRBD2. The CDR3 loop spans 16 amino acids. The junction had 11 bases not matched to a gene; V was cut back by 8 bases and J by 2 bases. Germline V gene data show CDR1 as DFQATT and CDR2 as SNEGSKA (reference sequence). The CDR3 spells CSSWKLAGGPTDTQYF. In DNA form, the CDR3 reads TGCAGTTCTTGGAAACTAGCGGGGGGACCCACAGATACGCAGTATTTT.

This clonotype occurred many times. V usage is TRBV7-2 and J usage is TRBJ1-2; D gene ambiguous. Between the trimmed V and J ends, which lost 1 base and 0 bases, there was a span of 6 bases. Germline V lookup: CDR1 SGHTA, CDR2 FQGNSA. The CDR3 extends over 14 amino acids. The CDR3 sequence: CASSLVFSNYGYTF. CDR3 DNA: TGTGCCAGCAGCTTAGTTTTTTCTAACTATGGCTACACCTTC. The complete variable domain, with remaining parts taken from reference TRBV7-2 and TRBJ1-2, reads GAGVSQSPSNKVTEKGKDVELRCDPISGHTALYWYRQSLGQGLEFLIYFQGNSAPDKSGLPSDRFSAERTGGSVSTLTIQRTQQEDSAVYLCASSLVFSNYGYTFGSGTRLTVV.

J is TRBJ1-1 and V is TRBV9; maybe TRBD1 (5 bases). V lost 7 bases to trimming and J lost 2 bases, with 6 bases between them. Germline CDR1 is SGDLS and CDR2 is YYNGEE. CDR3 length equals 11 residues. The CDR3 region is CASGGNTEAFF. CDR3 bases: TGTGCCAGCGGGGGAAACACTGAAGCTTTCTTT.

This clonotype appeared a few times. The genes are TRBV5-1 and TRBJ2-2; either TRBD1 or TRBD2 may supply D (6 bases each). V dropped 3 bases and J dropped 4 bases, with 13 bases sitting between them. The CDR3 is 15 amino acids. Germline assignment: CDR1 SGHRS and CDR2 YFSETQ. CDR3 sequence: CASSSEGEATGELFF. The CDR3 region has the DNA TGCGCCAGCAGCTCCGAGGGGGAGGCCACCGGGGAGCTGTTTTTT.

This clonotype has only a few counts. This chain uses TRBV18 with TRBJ1-2; D is possibly TRBD1 (5 bases). The CDR3 consists of 13 residues. Trimming left V 6 bases short and J 6 bases short, with 14 bases between. Germline loops: CDR1 KGHSH, CDR2 LQKENI. CDR3 nucleotides: TGTGCCAGCTCCGACGGGGGACGACATGGCTACACCTTC. Translating it yields CASSDGGRHGYTF.

This clonotype was recorded at least ten times. The V call is TRBV20-1, the J call TRBJ2-1; D uncertain. CDR1 and CDR2 (germline): DFQATT, SNEGSKA (reference sequence). The CDR3 runs to 13 residues. V lost 6 bases, J lost 0 bases, and 9 bases lay in between. CDR3 region: CSARESSYNEQFF. CDR3 bases: TGCAGTGCCCGTGAAAGCTCCTACAATGAGCAGTTCTTC.

The chain has TRBV7-8 and TRBJ1-4, with D unresolved. This CDR3 comprises 15 residues. The germline CDR1 and CDR2 sequences are SGHVS and FQNEAQ. The ends were cut back, 1 base at V and 4 bases at J, with 10 bases in the middle. DNA of the CDR3: TGTGCCAGCAGCTTAGTTAAGGAGGGTAATGAAAAACTGTTTTTT. Amino acids: CASSLVKEGNEKLFF.

This clonotype was counted ten times or more. The rearrangement joins TRBV11-2 to TRBJ2-1, with TRBD2 matching 10 bases. Germline V gene data show CDR1 as SGHAT and CDR2 as FQNNGV. This CDR3 region has 15 residues. Trimming removed 3 bases from V and 8 bases from J; junction bases left unmatched: 7. The CDR3, as DNA: TGTGCCAGCAGCTTCAGCGGGGGGGCCGGAGATGAGCAGTTCTTC. Translating it yields CASSFSGGAGDEQFF.

This clonotype was seen many times. The gene calls are TRBV25-1 and TRBJ2-5; D call uncertain. This CDR3 contains 14 residues. Germline loops: CDR1 MGHDK, CDR2 SYGVNS. V was shortened by 2 bases and J by 8 bases, with 15 bases between the two germline ends. The CDR3 loop reads CASSEPTTRSTQYF. The DNA for the CDR3 is TGTGCCAGCAGTGAACCAACTACGAGGAGTACCCAGTACTTC. Filled out from reference TRBV25-1 and TRBJ2-5, the complete variable domain reads EADIYQTPRYLVIGTGKKITLECSQTMGHDKMYWYQQDPGMELHLIHYSYGVNSTEKGDLSSESTVSRIRTEHFPLTLESARPSHTSQYLCASSEPTTRSTQYFGPGTRLLVL.

This clonotype showed up just a few times. V gene TRBV6-6 combines with J gene TRBJ2-2, with D perhaps matching TRBD1 or TRBD2 (6 bases each). The CDR3 is 14 residues long. Germline CDR1 is MNHNY and CDR2 is SVGAGI (reference sequence). The V end lost 6 bases, the J end lost 5 bases, and 13 bases lay between the germline ends. In nucleotides, the CDR3 is TGTGCCAGCAGATGGGGGGCAAATACCGGGGAGCTGTTTTTT. This translates into CASRWGANTGELFF.

V is TRBV5-1 and J is TRBJ2-3, with 8 bases fitting TRBD1. CDR1 is SGHRS and CDR2 is YFSETQ in the germline V gene. V lost 3 bases to trimming and J lost 1 base; unmatched junction nucleotides: 4. This CDR3 comprises 15 residues. The CDR3 region is CASSSTGVGTDTQYF. The CDR3 coding sequence is TGCGCCAGCAGCTCGACAGGGGTAGGCACAGATACGCAGTATTTT.

In DNA, the CDR3 is TGTGCCAGCAGTGAAGGTAAAGGGTTGGGACTCGCTACCTACGAGCAGTACGTC. Translation gives CASSEGKGLGLATYEQYV. This rearrangement joins TRBV6-1 to TRBJ2-7, with TRBD2 as a possible D gene (6 bases). Trimming stripped 1 base from V and 2 bases from J, with 21 bases between. The germline gives CDR1 MNHNS, CDR2 SASEGT. This CDR3 has 18 residues.

This clonotype was observed many times. V and J are TRBV25-1 and TRBJ1-1; D unresolved. Germline V gives CDR1 MGHDK, CDR2 SYGVNS. The CDR3 runs 12 residues. V shed 1 base and J shed 3 bases, with 3 bases lying between them. CDR3 DNA sequence: TGTGCCAGCAGTGAATCTTACACTGAAGCTTTCTTT. It codes for CASSESYTEAFF.

This clonotype has only a few counts. The V gene is TRBV6-5, the J gene TRBJ2-1, with 9 bases identical to TRBD2. Trimming removed 2 bases from V and 3 bases from J; junction bases left unmatched: 5. The CDR3 is 16 amino acids. The germline V gene encodes CDR1 MNHEY and CDR2 SVGAGI. The CDR3 spells CASSYGAGGFYNEQFF. The DNA for the CDR3 is TGTGCCAGCAGTTACGGAGCGGGGGGTTTCTACAATGAGCAGTTCTTC.

This clonotype was observed a handful of times. The chain is built from TRBV7-2 and TRBJ1-1; no clear D gene. V was clipped by 4 bases and J by 2 bases, with 11 bases between them. From germline, CDR1 is SGHTA and CDR2 FQGNSA. CDR3 length: 14 residues. The CDR3 loop is CASSSMPLNTEAFF. The CDR3 nucleotides read TGTGCCAGCAGCTCTATGCCCCTTAACACTGAAGCTTTCTTT.

This clonotype has just a few counts. The rearrangement links TRBV5-1 to TRBJ2-1; TRBD2 aligns across 8 bases. The CDR3 spans 18 residues. V trimming: 0 bases; J trimming: 2 bases; junction bases outside the gene matches: 10. Germline loops: CDR1 SGHRS, CDR2 YFSETQ. The CDR3 DNA reads as TGCGCCAGCAGCTTGGCAATTTTTCGCGGGGGGACCTACAATGAGCAGTTCTTC. This translates into CASSLAIFRGGTYNEQFF.

This clonotype was counted between two and nine times. The chain couples TRBV5-1 to TRBJ2-1, with D unclear. Looked up from germline, CDR1 is SGHRS and CDR2 is YFSETQ. Between the trimmed V and J ends, which lost 4 bases and 8 bases, there was a span of 10 bases. This CDR3 has 12 residues. CDR3 coding DNA: TGCGCCAGCAGCCTCACGCCCCATGAGCAGTTCTTC. Its protein product is CASSLTPHEQFF.

The V gene is TRBV5-6, the J gene TRBJ1-1; unclear D gene. In germline, CDR1 is SGHDT, CDR2 YYEEEE. With 2 bases removed from V and 4 bases from J, the gap between germline ends came to 6 bases. This CDR3 region has 12 residues. In DNA, the CDR3 is TGTGCCAGCAGCTTCCAAATCACTGAAGCTTTCTTT. As protein: CASSFQITEAFF.

This clonotype was picked up many times. The genes are TRBV28 and TRBJ1-1; D is undetermined. Between the trimmed V and J ends, which lost 6 bases and 5 bases, there was a span of 13 bases. This CDR3 has 13 residues. CDR1 is MDHEN, CDR2 SYDVKM, per germline. In DNA form, the CDR3 reads TGTGCCAGCAGATTCTTGAGCCGAACTGAAGCTTTCTTT. Its translation is CASRFLSRTEAFF.